This T cell receptor beta chain originates from a study of CD8+ T cells in alopecia areata. From alopecia areata patients, lesional scalp punch biopsies and peripheral blood were collected. There are a few counts of this clone. The antigen is undetermined. As the sequencing template, cDNA was produced by extracting RNA and reverse transcribing it. Data came from immunoSEQ multiplex PCR; TCRdb stores just in-frame clones and leaves some out. Of some 110,000 clones listed, around two fifths are singletons. Germline CDR1 reads SGHTA; CDR2 reads FQGNSA. V lost 6 bases, J lost 2 bases, and 13 bases lay in between. The CDR3 is made up of 14 amino acids. The study's findings and limits: Relative to mice, TCR sharing across patients was less clear, a difference possibly HLA-related.

Sequencing used CD4+ T cells sorted from blood. This TCR was recovered from a human donor with alopecia areata. This rearrangement joins TRBV7-2 to TRBJ1-2, with D maybe TRBD1 (5 bases). The CDR3 sequence: CASRAMGENYGYTF. The DNA for the CDR3 is TGTGCCAGCAGGGCCATGGGGGAGAACTATGGCTACACCTTC.